Given below is one TCR beta chain in context. The antigen is unknown. The data were taken from a study of siplizumab effects on memory and regulatory T cells. Only in-frame clones appear in the TCRdb table, and some are missing; sequencing was by immunoSEQ multiplex PCR. The repertoire holds approximately 65,000 clones, with approximately 82% as singletons. Findings and limits, study-wide: Researchers did not confirm the suppressive function of proliferating Tregs from siplizumab cultures. Assignment of a naive or memory phenotype failed for roughly 75-95% of the proliferating CD4+ or CD8+ clones. Alloreactive CD4+ clones that could be mapped were on average 68.8% Treg-derived with siplizumab, against over 25% in controls.

The CDR3 has 15 residues. CDR1 and CDR2 from the germline V gene are SGHTS and YDEGEE. Trimming removed 4 bases at V and 5 bases at J, with 15 bases between. The gene calls are TRBV5-8 and TRBJ1-4; a weak D match, TRBD1 (5 bases). This receptor was obtained from a human donor in good health. The sequencing sample was made of memory CD4+ T cells sorted from blood. This CDR3 is CASSLGTWGNEKLFF. The CDR3 region has the DNA TGTGCCAGCAGCCTTGGGACGTGGGGGAATGAAAAACTGTTTTTT. Using reference TRBV5-8 and TRBJ1-4 for the parts outside the CDR3, the full variable domain is EAGVTQSPTHLIKTRGQQATLRCSPISGHTSVYWYQQALGLGLQFLLWYDEGEERNRGNFPPRFSGRQFPNYSSELNVNALELEDSALYLCASSLGTWGNEKLFFGSGTQLSVL.